This T cell receptor (beta chain) is drawn from a study of OX40 agonist ivuxolimab in advanced cancers. Study background: One patient with hepatocellular carcinoma and two with cutaneous melanoma, three in all, had partial responses.

Comment on this clone: Its target is not known.

The data were produced by immunoSEQ multiplex PCR, yet TCRdb's version contains in-frame clones alone and is incomplete. The repertoire consists of about 93,000 clones, with around nine tenths occurring once and the leading ten covering 2% to 3%. Study-level results: Clones of CD4+ and CD8+ blood T cells grew by week 6 at doses of 0.1 to 3.0 mg/kg.

This TCR was recovered from an adult with an advanced solid tumor such as melanoma, head and neck, liver or kidney cancer. The input for sequencing was CD4+ or CD8+ T cells sorted from blood, taken in a trial of the OX40 agonist ivuxolimab.

The CDR3 nucleotides are TGTGCCAGCAGCCGATCCGGACTAGCGGGGGGCAATGAGCAGTTCTTC. Encoded protein: CASSRSGLAGGNEQFF. The chain couples TRBV7-9 to TRBJ2-1; TRBD2 matches 14 bases. The CDR3 has 16 amino acids. J lost 6 bases, V lost 5 bases, and 6 bases had no gene match. Germline CDR1 reads SEHNR; CDR2 reads FQNEAQ (reference sequence).